These 29 T cell receptor beta chains originate from one sample sequenced in a study of cytomegalovirus exposure and HLA in healthy donors. Some clones are missing from TCRdb's copy, which holds only in-frame ones; the method was immunoSEQ multiplex PCR. The repertoire has roughly 45,000 clones, about 93% of them found once; the top ten carry roughly 5.3%. Sequencing was performed on PBMCs. These receptor sequences come from a man aged 18 to 30 in good health and CMV-seronegative.

This rearrangement joins TRBV19 to TRBJ1-2, with 12 bases lining up with TRBD1. This CDR3 has 17 amino acids. In germline, CDR1 is LNHDA, CDR2 SQIVND (reference sequence). The V segment lost 4 bases and the J segment 0 bases; nucleotides outside the gene matches: 6. CDR3 coding DNA: TGTGCCAGTAGTACGCCGGGACAGGGGGCATCTAACTATGGCTACACCTTC. Translated, it gives CASSTPGQGASNYGYTF.

The chain employs TRBV27 and TRBJ2-2, with 7 bases that match TRBD1. Germline V lookup: CDR1 MNHEY, CDR2 SMNVEV (reference sequence). The J segment lost 1 base and the V segment lost 6 bases, leaving 5 bases of the junction unmatched. This CDR3 contains 15 residues. The CDR3 DNA sequence: TGTGCCAGCAGCGGACAGGTCCTGAACACCGGGGAGCTGTTTTTT. Amino acid sequence: CASSGQVLNTGELFF.

The V call is TRBV5-4, the J call TRBJ2-7; TRBD2 is a possible D gene (6 bases). The CDR3 spans 14 residues. Germline CDR1 and CDR2: SGHNT and YYREEE (reference sequence). Trimming left V 0 bases short and J 5 bases short, with 12 bases between. CDR3 in amino acids: CASSLAGRRDEQYF. DNA of the CDR3: TGTGCCAGCAGCTTGGCCGGGAGAAGGGACGAGCAGTACTTC.

The J gene is TRBJ1-1, the V gene TRBV5-5; D remains ambiguous. CDR1 is SGHKS, CDR2 YYEKEE, per germline (reference sequence). V was cut by 3 bases and J by 8 bases, with 20 bases left in between. This CDR3 is 15 amino acids long. The CDR3 is CASSSLPAVLVEAFF. DNA of the CDR3: TGTGCCAGCAGCTCACTTCCCGCCGTCCTGGTGGAAGCTTTCTTT. The variable domain in full, completed from reference TRBV5-5 and TRBJ1-1, reads DAGVTQSPTHLIKTRGQQVTLRCSPISGHKSVSWYQQVLGQGPQFIFQYYEKEERGRGNFPDRFSARQFPNYSSELNVNALLLGDSALYLCASSSLPAVLVEAFFGQGTRLTVV.

This chain uses TRBV5-1 with TRBJ1-1, with TRBD1 matching over 11 bases. V lost 4 bases to trimming and J lost 1 base; unmatched junction nucleotides: 6. Germline CDR1 and CDR2: SGHRS and YFSETQ. The CDR3 spans 16 residues. CDR3 amino acids: CASSRTGGTKNTEAFF. The CDR3 DNA reads TGCGCCAGCAGCCGGACAGGGGGCACGAAGAACACTGAAGCTTTCTTT. The full variable domain, completed using reference TRBV5-1 and TRBJ1-1, is KAGVTQTPRYLIKTRGQQVTLSCSPISGHRSVSWYQQTPGQGLQFLFEYFSETQRNKGNFPGRFSGRQFSNSRSEMNVSTLELGDSALYLCASSRTGGTKNTEAFFGQGTRLTVV.

The V and J genes are TRBV7-2 and TRBJ2-3, with D maybe TRBD1 (6 bases). With 4 bases removed from V and 9 bases from J, the gap between germline ends came to 14 bases. The CDR3 sequence is 13 residues long. Germline CDR1 SGHTA, CDR2 FQGNSA. CDR3 protein: CASSSQAQGTQYF. The DNA of the CDR3 is TGTGCCAGCAGCTCCCAAGCCCAGGGGACGCAGTATTTT. The full variable domain, its missing parts supplied by reference TRBV7-2 and TRBJ2-3, is GAGVSQSPSNKVTEKGKDVELRCDPISGHTALYWYRQSLGQGLEFLIYFQGNSAPDKSGLPSDRFSAERTGGSVSTLTIQRTQQEDSAVYLCASSSQAQGTQYFGPGTRLTVL.

V and J are TRBV6-4 and TRBJ2-7; 9 bases are shared with TRBD2. CDR3 length: 16 amino acids. The germline V gene has CDR1 MRHNA and CDR2 SNTAGT. V shed 9 bases, J shed 5 bases, and the junction held 17 bases outside the gene matches. The CDR3 region is CARSAIQAGGIDEQYF. The CDR3 nucleotides read TGTGCCAGATCCGCTATACAAGCGGGGGGTATCGACGAGCAGTACTTC.

The gene calls are TRBV19 and TRBJ1-2; 7 bases agree with TRBD1. CDR3 size: 15 residues. The V gene end was trimmed by 1 base and the J gene end by 5 bases; junction bases not matched to a gene: 7. In germline, CDR1 is LNHDA, CDR2 SQIVND (reference sequence). The CDR3 DNA is TGTGCCAGTAGTATAGTAGGAGGGGGCGCTTATGGCTACACCTTC. Translating it yields CASSIVGGGAYGYTF.

The gene calls are TRBV19 and TRBJ1-4; possibly TRBD1 for D (5 bases). The V gene's germline CDR1 is LNHDA and CDR2 SQIVND (reference sequence). Trimming took 6 bases from V and 5 from J, leaving 7 bases between them. The CDR3 spans 12 residues. The CDR3 nucleotides read TGTGCCAGTAGCGACAGCAATGAAAAACTGTTTTTT. This gives the protein CASSDSNEKLFF.

About this clone itself: Other DNA variants within this sample encode the same CDR3. The V call is TRBV29-1, the J call TRBJ2-5; tentatively, D is TRBD1 (5 bases). Deletions cut 6 bases from V and 2 bases from J, with 7 bases between. CDR1 and CDR2 from the germline V gene are SQVTM and ANQGSEA. This CDR3 contains 11 residues. CDR3 amino acids: CSVGLQETQYF. CDR3 DNA sequence: TGCAGCGTGGGGCTTCAAGAGACCCAGTACTTC.

The chain employs TRBV11-3 and TRBJ2-7, with TRBD1 identical over 10 bases. V dropped 4 bases and J dropped 6; count of bases not matched to a gene: 6. There are 14 residues in the CDR3. Germline CDR1 and CDR2: SGHNT and YENEEA. CDR3 bases: TGTGCCAGCAGCTCCGGGACAGGGGTTTTCGAGCAGTACTTC. Residues: CASSSGTGVFEQYF.

V usage is TRBV6-1 and J usage is TRBJ1-2; maybe TRBD1 (5 bases). The CDR3 length is 12 residues. The germline CDR1 and CDR2 sequences are MNHNS and SASEGT. V dropped 5 bases and J dropped 7 bases, with 11 bases sitting between them. The CDR3 DNA sequence: TGTGCCAGCAGTCGCATGGGGCTTGGCTACACCTTC. Translating gives CASSRMGLGYTF.

This sequence joins TRBV15 and TRBJ2-5, with 8 bases fitting TRBD2. Germline CDR1 and CDR2: LNHNV and YYDKDF (reference sequence). V gave up 6 bases and J gave up 7 bases; unmatched junction bases: 10. The CDR3 covers 14 residues. The CDR3 region is CATSIRGGVVTQYF. CDR3 DNA sequence: TGTGCCACCAGTATTCGGGGGGGGGTTGTGACCCAGTACTTC.

The chain is built from TRBV7-2 and TRBJ2-1; TRBD2 agrees at 10 bases. CDR3 length: 15 amino acids. Germline-derived CDR1 and CDR2 are SGHTA and FQGNSA. The trim removed 0 bases at V and 6 bases at J, leaving 2 bases unmatched. The CDR3 DNA is TGTGCCAGCAGCTTAGCGCCTAGCGGGGGCAATGAGCAGTTCTTC. Translated, it gives CASSLAPSGGNEQFF.

The V gene is TRBV7-3, the J gene TRBJ2-3, with a tentative D call TRBD2 (6 bases). V was shortened by 5 bases and J by 4 bases, with 13 bases between the two germline ends. Per germline, CDR1 SGHTA and CDR2 FQGTGA. The CDR3 is made up of 14 amino acids. This CDR3 reads CASSDTPGADTQYF. The CDR3 DNA follows: TGTGCCAGCAGCGACACCCCGGGGGCAGATACGCAGTATTTT.

This clone was counted once. For the CDR3, the DNA is TGTGCCAGTAGCCCGTTGGGGGGGCAGGGGGCCCGAGAGACCCAGTACTTC. It specifies CASSPLGGQGARETQYF. The J gene is TRBJ2-5, the V gene TRBV19; TRBD1 is a possible D gene (8 bases). The germline V gene has CDR1 LNHDA and CDR2 SQIVND (reference sequence). V shed 6 bases and J shed 4 bases, with 24 bases lying between them. This CDR3 has 17 residues.

The chain is built from TRBV9 and TRBJ2-1; D perhaps matches TRBD2 (6 bases). CDR3 size: 13 residues. Looked up from germline, CDR1 is SGDLS and CDR2 is YYNGEE. V lost 3 bases and J lost 15, with 19 bases in between. For the CDR3, the DNA is TGTGCCAGCAGCGCCCACGGGAGTCCGGGCGCGTTCTTC. Translation gives CASSAHGSPGAFF.

V is TRBV7-2 and J is TRBJ2-2, with 11 nucleotides matching TRBD1. With 5 bases clipped from V and 1 base from J, the junction kept 3 bases outside the gene matches. The CDR3 is made up of 16 amino acids. Germline values: CDR1 SGHTA, CDR2 FQGNSA. Here the CDR3 reads CASSQDRGLNTGELFF. The CDR3 DNA sequence: TGTGCCAGCAGCCAGGACAGGGGGCTGAACACCGGGGAGCTGTTTTTT. The variable domain in full, with the rest retrieved from reference TRBV7-2 and TRBJ2-2, is GAGVSQSPSNKVTEKGKDVELRCDPISGHTALYWYRQSLGQGLEFLIYFQGNSAPDKSGLPSDRFSAERTGGSVSTLTIQRTQQEDSAVYLCASSQDRGLNTGELFFGEGSRLTVL.

This clone was seen just once. The genes are TRBV5-4 and TRBJ1-3; D ambiguous. Trimming removed 4 bases at V and 0 bases at J, with 8 bases between. Looked up from germline, CDR1 is SGHNT and CDR2 is YYREEE (reference sequence). This CDR3 has 14 amino acids. The DNA for the CDR3 is TGTGCCAGCAGCACCTACAGCTCTGGAAACACCATATATTTT. Amino acid sequence: CASSTYSSGNTIYF. Based on the CDR3 plus reference TRBV5-4 and TRBJ1-3, the full variable domain is ETGVTQSPTHLIKTRGQQVTLRCSSQSGHNTVSWYQQALGQGPQFIFQYYREEENGRGNFPPRFSGLQFPNYSSELNVNALELDDSALYLCASSTYSSGNTIYFGEGSWLTVV.

V and J are TRBV19 and TRBJ2-7; 7 bases line up with TRBD2. CDR1 and CDR2 from the germline V gene are LNHDA and SQIVND (reference sequence). This CDR3 is 15 amino acids long. The V gene end was trimmed by 3 bases and the J gene end by 7 bases; junction bases not matched to a gene: 12. The CDR3 region is CASSMGGSVGVEQYF. The CDR3 nucleotides read TGTGCCAGTAGTATGGGCGGGAGCGTGGGAGTGGAGCAGTACTTC.

The genes are TRBV6-4 and TRBJ2-1; maybe TRBD1 (7 bases). Germline V lookup: CDR1 MRHNA, CDR2 SNTAGT. The CDR3 covers 16 residues. The V end was cut by 0 bases, the J end by 7 bases, with 16 bases between. The DNA of the CDR3 is TGTGCCAGCAGTGACTCGGCCCAGGGGGGTCCGAATGAGCAGTTCTTC. Protein product: CASSDSAQGGPNEQFF.

This clone was found once. The chain carries TRBV7-9 and TRBJ1-2; 7 bases match TRBD1. Germline loops: CDR1 SEHNR, CDR2 FQNEAQ (reference sequence). The CDR3 consists of 16 residues. V was clipped by 6 bases and J by 0 bases; unmatched bases: 10. This CDR3 reads CASSTAGTATNYGYTF. DNA of the CDR3: TGTGCCAGCAGTACCGCCGGGACAGCTACTAACTATGGCTACACCTTC.

This sequence joins TRBV6-5 and TRBJ2-5; D possibly corresponds to TRBD2 (6 bases). CDR3 length: 15 residues. The V gene's germline CDR1 is MNHEY and CDR2 SVGAGI. Trimming stripped 1 base from V and 2 bases from J, with 11 bases between. The CDR3 region is CASSYYMSGQETQYF. The CDR3 nucleotides read TGTGCCAGCAGTTACTACATGAGCGGGCAAGAGACCCAGTACTTC.

This clone was seen a handful of times. This rearrangement joins TRBV9 to TRBJ2-3; D may be TRBD1 (6 bases). With 2 bases removed from V and 5 bases from J, the gap between germline ends came to 15 bases. The CDR3 is 15 residues long. The V gene's germline CDR1 is SGDLS and CDR2 YYNGEE. CDR3 DNA: TGTGCCAGCAGCGTCCAGGGGCGGAGTGGAGATACGCAGTATTTT. Amino acid sequence: CASSVQGRSGDTQYF.

DNA for the CDR3: TGTGCCAGCAGTTCTAGCGGGAGGGCCTACAATGAGCAGTTCTTC. Residues: CASSSSGRAYNEQFF. V is TRBV6-6 and J is TRBJ2-1; 12 nucleotides agree with TRBD2. This CDR3 has 15 residues. V shed 4 bases and J 2 bases; nucleotides not matched to a gene: 0. Germline-derived CDR1 and CDR2 are MNHNY and SVGAGI (reference sequence).

The rearrangement joins TRBV6-5 to TRBJ2-2; 10 bases line up with TRBD2. Germline-derived CDR1 and CDR2 are MNHEY and SVGAGI. The CDR3 sequence is 16 residues long. With 0 bases clipped from V and 6 bases from J, the junction kept 4 bases outside the gene matches. Written as DNA, the CDR3 is TGTGCCAGCAGTTACTCGAGTGGGACTAGCGCCGGGGAGCTGTTTTTT. Encoded protein: CASSYSSGTSAGELFF.

The J gene is TRBJ1-2, the V gene TRBV6-6; no reliable D call. Trimming shortened V by 2 bases and J by 5 bases, and 9 bases separated the two germline ends. This CDR3 spans 13 amino acids. Germline CDR1 and CDR2: MNHNY and SVGAGI (reference sequence). This chain's CDR3 is CASSYPGEYGYTF. As DNA, the CDR3 is TGTGCCAGCAGTTACCCCGGGGAGTATGGCTACACCTTC.

The V gene is TRBV18, the J gene TRBJ1-3; D call uncertain. There are 16 residues in the CDR3. V was cut by 0 bases and J by 3 bases, with 12 bases left in between. Germline CDR1 and CDR2: KGHSH and LQKENI. CDR3 nucleotides: TGTGCCAGCTCACCACCGAGGGTAAATGATGGAAACACCATATATTTT. Translated: CASSPPRVNDGNTIYF. Full variable domain (outside the CDR3, taken from reference TRBV18 and TRBJ1-3): NAGVMQNPRHLVRRRGQEARLRCSPMKGHSHVYWYRQLPEEGLKFMVYLQKENIIDESGMPKERFSAEFPKEGPSILRIQQVVRGDSAAYFCASSPPRVNDGNTIYFGEGSWLTVV.

The chain employs TRBV27 and TRBJ2-7, with no clear D. Germline CDR1 MNHEY, CDR2 SMNVEV (reference sequence). V gave up 4 bases and J gave up 0 bases, with 13 bases separating them. This CDR3 region has 15 residues. The CDR3 region is CASSYSPRLSYEQYF. The CDR3 DNA reads TGTGCCAGCAGTTACTCGCCGCGACTCTCCTACGAGCAGTACTTC.